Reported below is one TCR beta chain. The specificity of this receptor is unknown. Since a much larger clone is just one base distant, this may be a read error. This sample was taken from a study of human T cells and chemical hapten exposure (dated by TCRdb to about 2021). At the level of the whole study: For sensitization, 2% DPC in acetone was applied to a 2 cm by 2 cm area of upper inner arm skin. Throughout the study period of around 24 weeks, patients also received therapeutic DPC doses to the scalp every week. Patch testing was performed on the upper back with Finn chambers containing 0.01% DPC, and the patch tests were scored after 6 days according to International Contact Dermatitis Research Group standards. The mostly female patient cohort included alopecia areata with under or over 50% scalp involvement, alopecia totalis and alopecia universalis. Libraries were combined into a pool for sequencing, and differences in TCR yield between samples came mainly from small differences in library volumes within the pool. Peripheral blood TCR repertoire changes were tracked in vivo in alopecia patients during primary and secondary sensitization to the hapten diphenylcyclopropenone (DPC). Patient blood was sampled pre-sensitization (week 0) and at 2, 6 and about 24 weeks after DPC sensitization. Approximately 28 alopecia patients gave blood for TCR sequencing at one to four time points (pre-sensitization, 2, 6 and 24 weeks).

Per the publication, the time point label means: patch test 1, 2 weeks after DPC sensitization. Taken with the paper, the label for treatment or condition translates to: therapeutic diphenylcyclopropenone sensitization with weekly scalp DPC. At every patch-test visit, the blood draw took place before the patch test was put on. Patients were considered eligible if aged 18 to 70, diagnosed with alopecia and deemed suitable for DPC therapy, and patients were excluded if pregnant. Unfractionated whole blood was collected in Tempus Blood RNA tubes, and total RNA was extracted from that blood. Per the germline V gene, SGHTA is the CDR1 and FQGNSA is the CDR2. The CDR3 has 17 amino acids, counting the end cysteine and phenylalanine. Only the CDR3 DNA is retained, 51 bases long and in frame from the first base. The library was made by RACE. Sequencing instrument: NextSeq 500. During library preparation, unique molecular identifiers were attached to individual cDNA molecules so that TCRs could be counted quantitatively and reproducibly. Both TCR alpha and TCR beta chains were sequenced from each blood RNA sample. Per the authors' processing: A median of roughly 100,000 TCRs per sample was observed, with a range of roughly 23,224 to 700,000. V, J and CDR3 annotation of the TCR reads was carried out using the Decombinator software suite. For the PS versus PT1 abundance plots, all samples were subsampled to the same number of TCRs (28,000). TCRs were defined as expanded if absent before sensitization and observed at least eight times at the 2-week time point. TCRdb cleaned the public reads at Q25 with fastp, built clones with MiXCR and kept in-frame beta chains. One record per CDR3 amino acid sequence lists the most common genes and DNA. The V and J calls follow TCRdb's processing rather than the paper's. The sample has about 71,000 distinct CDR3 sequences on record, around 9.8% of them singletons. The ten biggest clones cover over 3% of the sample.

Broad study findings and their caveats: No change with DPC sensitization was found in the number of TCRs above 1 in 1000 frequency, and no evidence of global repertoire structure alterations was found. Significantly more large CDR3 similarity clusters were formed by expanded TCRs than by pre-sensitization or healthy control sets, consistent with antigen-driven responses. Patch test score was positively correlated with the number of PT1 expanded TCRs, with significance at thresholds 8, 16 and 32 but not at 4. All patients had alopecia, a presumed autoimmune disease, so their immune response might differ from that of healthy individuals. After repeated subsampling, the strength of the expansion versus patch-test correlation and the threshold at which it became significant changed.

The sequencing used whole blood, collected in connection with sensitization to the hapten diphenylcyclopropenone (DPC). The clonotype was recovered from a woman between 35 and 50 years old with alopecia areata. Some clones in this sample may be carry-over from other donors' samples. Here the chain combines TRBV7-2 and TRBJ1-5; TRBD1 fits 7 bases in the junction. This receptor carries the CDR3 CASSLEGGLGSNHPQHF. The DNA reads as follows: TGTGCCAGCAGCCTCGAAGGGGGCTTGGGTAGCAATCATCCCCAGCATTTT.